The subject of this entry is one T cell receptor beta chain. Generated by immunoSEQ multiplex PCR, the TCRdb table keeps only in-frame clones and is missing some. The sample records under 150,000 clones, about 88% being singletons. The sample comes from a study of cytomegalovirus exposure and HLA in healthy donors. CDR3 length: 20 residues. With V trimmed by 0 bases and J by 4 bases, 16 bases remained unmatched. Germline V gene lookup returns CDR1 PRHDT and CDR2 FYEKMQ (reference sequence). Material for sequencing was PBMCs. The rearrangement links TRBV13 to TRBJ2-1; 9 bases are shared with TRBD2. The clonotype was recovered from a man aged 18-30 years in good health and CMV-seropositive. The CDR3 protein is CASSLGLERAGGPLYNEQFF. The CDR3 bases are TGTGCCAGCAGCTTAGGCCTTGAGAGAGCGGGAGGCCCCTTATACAATGAGCAGTTCTTC.